The sequence of this TCR beta chain was determined in a study of T-cell memory formation after mild COVID-19 (dated by TCRdb to the early 2020s). Context from the whole study: TCR sequence clusters from the two donors were found to be largely donor specific. In a couple of donors, T-cell clones that expanded and contracted after mild COVID-19 were tracked by sequencing TCRalpha and TCRbeta repertoires over time. The cohort was made up of two young adult volunteers, one female and one male, who were previously healthy. What the research found in general, with its limitations: The detection of some responding clones in pre-infection memory suggests that pre-existing cross-reactive memory T cells joined the SARS-CoV-2 response. SARS-CoV-2 specificity of the second-wave clones peaking on day 37 was not confirmed. From day 15 to 85, contracting clones showed balanced CD4/CD8 phenotypes, whereas a second wave of clones that expanded from day 15 to 37 leaned towards CD4+. Only a couple of mild cases were covered by the study, and larger cohorts that include severe cases with pre-infection samples were considered necessary. Contracting CD4+ clones were located mainly in the CM and EM memory subsets, whereas CD8+ clones were found to be enriched in EMRA.

The CDR3 starts with the cysteine, ends with the phenylalanine, and has 15 residues. Here the CDR3 DNA is all that survives: 45 bases in frame from base 1. From a lookup of the germline V gene, CDR1 and CDR2 are KGHSH and LQKENI. V is clipped by 3 bases and J by 4 bases, and the sequence between their germline boundaries is 10 bases long. Sequencer: Illumina NovaSeq 6000. TCRalpha and TCRbeta cDNA libraries were constructed by 5'RACE with constant-segment primers, with sample barcodes and unique molecular identifiers being introduced. RNA was extracted from every sample with Trizol reagent. Libraries were amplified in two PCR steps, with a second sample barcode and Illumina TruSeq adapters added in the second step. Libraries were sequenced on an Illumina NovaSeq with 2 x 150 bp paired-end reads. Per the source publication's procedure: The reads were demultiplexed and collapsed into UMI-guided consensus sequences using migec v1.2.7. With mixcr v2.1.11, UMI consensuses were aligned to TRA and TRB V and J templates and assembled into clonotypes. A clonotype was counted as expanded or contracted only if both edgeR and NoisET called the change significant, with noise models trained on biological replicates. For edgeR calls, the thresholds were a false discovery rate-adjusted p below 0.01 and a log2 fold-change of 1. As an exploratory analysis of dynamics, max-normalized trajectories of the 1000 most abundant clonotypes were examined by PCA with hierarchical clustering. The CD4 or CD8 phenotype of responding clones was assigned using the separately sequenced CD4+ and CD8+ repertoires. Clones were called with MiXCR by TCRdb after fastp trimmed the public reads at Q25, and only in-frame beta chains were retained. Each entry is one CDR3 protein sequence, shown with its most common DNA and genes. The V and J calls, along with clone size, are taken from TCRdb and not from the paper's own processing. This sample has approximately 240,000 distinct CDR3 sequences in its table, and about a sixth of those were observed once. Around 3.8% of the sample is taken by the ten largest.

Ficoll-Paque density gradient centrifugation was the method used to isolate PBMCs. To note about this clonotype: Its target antigen remains unknown. No clone much larger than this one lies a single base away; base qualities are absent.

The rearranged segments are TRBV18 and TRBJ1-6; the D gene is unclear. The sequence was obtained from a young man who had mild COVID-19 (a few samples of this study predate the infection). The sample titles of this study are shuffled in the database, so cell type and time point are left out; the donor was told from shared clones. Sample: PBMCs or a T cell subset sorted from them (not recorded which). The sequenced DNA is TGTGCCAGCTCACCGCTGGAACAGTATAATTCACCCCTCCACTTT. Its product reads: CASSPLEQYNSPLHF. Supplemented by the reference TRBV18 and TRBJ1-6 proteins around the CDR3, the complete variable domain is NAGVMQNPRHLVRRRGQEARLRCSPMKGHSHVYWYRQLPEEGLKFMVYLQKENIIDESGMPKERFSAEFPKEGPSILRIQQVVRGDSAAYFCASSPLEQYNSPLHFGNGTRLTVT.